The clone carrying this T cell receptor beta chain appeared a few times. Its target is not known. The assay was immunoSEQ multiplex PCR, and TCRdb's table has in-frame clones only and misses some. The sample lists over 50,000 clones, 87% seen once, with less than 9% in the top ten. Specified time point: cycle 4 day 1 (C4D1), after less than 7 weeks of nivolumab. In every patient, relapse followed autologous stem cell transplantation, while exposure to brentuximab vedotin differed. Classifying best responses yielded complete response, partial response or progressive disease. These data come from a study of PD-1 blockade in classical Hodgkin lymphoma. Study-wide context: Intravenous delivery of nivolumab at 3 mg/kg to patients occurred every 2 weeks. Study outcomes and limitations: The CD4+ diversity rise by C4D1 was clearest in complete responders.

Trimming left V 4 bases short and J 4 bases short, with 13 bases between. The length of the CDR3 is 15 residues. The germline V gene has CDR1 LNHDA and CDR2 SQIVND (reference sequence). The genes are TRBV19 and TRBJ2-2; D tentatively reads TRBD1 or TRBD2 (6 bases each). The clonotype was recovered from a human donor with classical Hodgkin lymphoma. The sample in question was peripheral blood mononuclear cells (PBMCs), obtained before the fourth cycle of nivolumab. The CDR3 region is CASSRDGGATGELFF. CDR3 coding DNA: TGTGCCAGTAGTAGGGACGGGGGCGCCACCGGGGAGCTGTTTTTT.